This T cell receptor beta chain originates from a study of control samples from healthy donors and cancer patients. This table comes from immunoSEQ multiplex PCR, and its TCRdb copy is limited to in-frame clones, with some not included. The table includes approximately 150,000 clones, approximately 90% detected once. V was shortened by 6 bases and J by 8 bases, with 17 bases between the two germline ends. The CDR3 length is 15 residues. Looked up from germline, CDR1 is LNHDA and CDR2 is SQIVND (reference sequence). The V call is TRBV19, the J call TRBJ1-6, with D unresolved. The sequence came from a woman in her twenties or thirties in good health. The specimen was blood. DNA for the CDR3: TGTGCCAGTAGCTTAATGCGGTCGGAGGATTCACCCCTCCACTTT. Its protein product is CASSLMRSEDSPLHF.